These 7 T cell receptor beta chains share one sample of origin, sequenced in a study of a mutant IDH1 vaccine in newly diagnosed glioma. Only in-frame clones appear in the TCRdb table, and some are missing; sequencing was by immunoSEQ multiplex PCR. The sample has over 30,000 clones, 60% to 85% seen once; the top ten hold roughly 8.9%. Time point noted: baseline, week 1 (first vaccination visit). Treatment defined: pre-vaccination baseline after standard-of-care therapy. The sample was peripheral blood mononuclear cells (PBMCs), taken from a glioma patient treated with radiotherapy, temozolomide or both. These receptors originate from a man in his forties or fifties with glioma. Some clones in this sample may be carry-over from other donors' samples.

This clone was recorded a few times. CDR3 in DNA: TGTGCCAGTAGTATGGTTCAGGGCAGCACTGAAGCTTTCTTT. As protein: CASSMVQGSTEAFF. The gene calls are TRBV19 and TRBJ1-1; possibly TRBD1 for D (5 bases). There are 14 residues in the CDR3. The germline gives CDR1 LNHDA, CDR2 SQIVND (reference sequence). Trimming left V 3 bases short and J 4 bases short, with 12 bases between.

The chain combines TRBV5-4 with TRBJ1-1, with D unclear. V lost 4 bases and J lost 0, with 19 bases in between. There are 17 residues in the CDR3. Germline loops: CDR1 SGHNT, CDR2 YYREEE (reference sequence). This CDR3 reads CASSQSHGSSMNTEAFF. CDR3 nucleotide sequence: TGTGCCAGCAGCCAAAGCCACGGGTCGTCCATGAACACTGAAGCTTTCTTT.

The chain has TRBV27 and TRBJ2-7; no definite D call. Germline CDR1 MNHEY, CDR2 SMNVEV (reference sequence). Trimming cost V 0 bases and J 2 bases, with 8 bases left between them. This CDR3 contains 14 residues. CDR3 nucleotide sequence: TGTGCCAGCAGTTTATCAGGCACGGCCTACGAGCAGTACTTC. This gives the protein CASSLSGTAYEQYF.

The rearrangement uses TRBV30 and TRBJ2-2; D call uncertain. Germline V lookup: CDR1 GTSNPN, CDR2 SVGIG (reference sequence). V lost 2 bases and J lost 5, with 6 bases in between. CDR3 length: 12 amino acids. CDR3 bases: TGTGCCTGGAGTTGGGGAACCGGGGAGCTGTTTTTT. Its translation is CAWSWGTGELFF. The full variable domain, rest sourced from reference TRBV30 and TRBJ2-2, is SQTIHQWPATLVQPVGSPLSLECTVEGTSNPNLYWYRQAAGRGLQLLFYSVGIGQISSEVPQNLSASRPQDRQFILSSKKLLLSDSGFYLCAWSWGTGELFFGEGSRLTVL.

The CDR3 region has the DNA TGTGCCAGTAGTCCAGGGGGGAGTCTCTACGAGCAGTACTTC. It codes for CASSPGGSLYEQYF. The chain uses TRBV19 and TRBJ2-7, with TRBD1 as a possible D gene (7 bases). The V end was cut by 5 bases, the J end by 3 bases, with 14 bases between. Germline-derived CDR1 and CDR2 are LNHDA and SQIVND (reference sequence). The CDR3 is made up of 14 amino acids.

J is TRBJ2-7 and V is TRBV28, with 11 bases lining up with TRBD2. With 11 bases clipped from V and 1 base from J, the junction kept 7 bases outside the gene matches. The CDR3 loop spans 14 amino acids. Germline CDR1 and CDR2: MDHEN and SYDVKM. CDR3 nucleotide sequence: TGTGCCTCTCGGACTAGCGGGCTATCCTACGAGCAGTACTTC. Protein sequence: CASRTSGLSYEQYF.

The CDR3 sequence: CASSLGQVYEQYF. The DNA of the CDR3 is TGCGCCAGCAGCCTGGGACAGGTCTACGAGCAGTACTTC. V and J are TRBV5-1 and TRBJ2-7, with 8 bases that match TRBD1. The V gene's germline CDR1 is SGHRS and CDR2 YFSETQ. The trim removed 4 bases at V and 3 bases at J, leaving 3 bases unmatched. The CDR3 totals 13 residues.